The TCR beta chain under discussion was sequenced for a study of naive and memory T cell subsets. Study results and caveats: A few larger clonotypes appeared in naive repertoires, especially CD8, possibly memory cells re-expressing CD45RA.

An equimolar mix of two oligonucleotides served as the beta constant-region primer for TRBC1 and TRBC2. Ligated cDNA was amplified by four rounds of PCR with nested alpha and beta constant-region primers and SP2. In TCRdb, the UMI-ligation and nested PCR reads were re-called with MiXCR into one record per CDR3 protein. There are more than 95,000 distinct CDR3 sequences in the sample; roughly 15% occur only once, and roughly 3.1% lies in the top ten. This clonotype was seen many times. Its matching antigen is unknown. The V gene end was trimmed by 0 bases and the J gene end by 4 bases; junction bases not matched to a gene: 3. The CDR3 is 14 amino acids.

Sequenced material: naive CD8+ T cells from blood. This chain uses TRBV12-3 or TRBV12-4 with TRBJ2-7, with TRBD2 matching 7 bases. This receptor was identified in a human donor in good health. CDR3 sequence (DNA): TGTGCCAGCAGTTTAGCGGGAGGGAATTACGAGCAGTACTTC. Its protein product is CASSLAGGNYEQYF.